The entry below gives a single TCR beta chain sequence along with its context. Its specificity is not known. This sample is drawn from a study of T cell responses to AZD1222 COVID-19 vaccine. Whole-study results and caveats: Seropositive status at baseline applied to only six AZD1222 recipients. Spike-wide coverage was observed for vaccine-associated CD4 TCRs, with dominant responses at 160-218 and 743-854. Reportedly, close to half of spike-specific TCRs are directed against unmutated variant regions.

V was shortened by 10 bases and J by 8 bases, with 26 bases between the two germline ends. The germline V gene encodes CDR1 MDHEN and CDR2 SYDVKM. The CDR3 spans 15 residues. The method was immunoSEQ multiplex PCR; TCRdb's version includes in-frame clones alone and lacks a portion of them. The sample consists of 150,000 to 200,000 clones, approximately 90% of them appearing once. The gene calls are TRBV28 and TRBJ1-2; no clear D gene. Here the sequenced sample was peripheral blood, taken 28 days after the second dose of the MenACWY control vaccine. The source is an adult who received the MenACWY meningococcal vaccine as a control. The CDR3 DNA reads as TGTGCCACTACGGGTCCGGGATCCTTTCTCGTAGGCTACACCTTC. As protein: CATTGPGSFLVGYTF.